This TCR beta chain was recorded in a study of response to subunit inactivated influenza vaccine (dated by TCRdb to 2017 to 2018). Describing the broader study: To follow how T cells responded to a trivalent subunit inactivated influenza vaccine, the researchers relied on deep quantitative profiling of the T cell receptor repertoire.

Its CDR3 holds 15 amino acids, cysteine through phenylalanine. Only the CDR3 part of the read is kept: 45 bases, read in frame from the first base. The V end loses 1 base and the J end loses 2 bases, and a stretch of 13 bases separates them. The germline V gene gives CDR1 as SGHRS and CDR2 as YFSETQ. General findings and caveats noted by the study authors: According to the authors, only a limited number of new T cells may be recruited by each seasonal influenza vaccination.

In the case of this clonotype: Its antigen has not been determined. The sample holds no much larger clone one base away, and base qualities are not on file.

Library preparation was by RT-PCR. Sequencing relied on an Illumina HiSeq 2500. TCRdb reanalyzed the raw reads on its own, using fastp at Q25 for trimming and MiXCR for clone calling, and kept in-frame beta chains. Merged by CDR3 protein, the rows form single entries marked with the most common genes and DNA. This sample is represented by around 710,000 distinct CDR3 sequences; about 15% of them were singletons. The ten largest clones represent approximately 6.5% of the sample. The specimen comprised PBMCs from blood, sampled 14 to 15 days before vaccination. This receptor was obtained from a man between 45 and 60 years old who received an inactivated influenza vaccine. Donor details come from another sample of the same person, matched by shared clones. The chain links TRBV5-1 with TRBJ2-7; confidence is insufficient to name the D gene. The DNA sequence is TGCGCCAGCAGCTTGACAGCCTTTTCAACCTACGAGCAGTACTTC. Its coded protein is CASSLTAFSTYEQYF.